A single T cell receptor beta chain is shown here with its context. The antigen is unknown. Trimming took 5 bases from V and 4 from J, leaving 9 bases between them. The CDR3 loop spans 11 amino acids. Germline V gene lookup returns CDR1 SQVTM and CDR2 ANQGSEA. Researchers ran the PCR with 60 Vbeta and 13 Jbeta primers. Data came from immunoSEQ multiplex PCR; TCRdb stores just in-frame clones and leaves some out. The sample has 110,000 to 150,000 clones, approximately 78% seen once. This sample was taken from a study of cytomegalovirus exposure and HLA in healthy donors. Overall study findings and caveats: According to a later analysis, donors in an Asian-associated ancestry cluster reportedly had fewer N-insertions than the roughly 670-donor mean. Previous analysis showed most TCR beta V segments were productive about 87% or about 30% of the time.

The chain recombines TRBV29-1 with TRBJ2-7; D is unresolved. Source material: PBMCs. The sequence was obtained from a woman in her thirties or forties in good health and CMV-seropositive. The CDR3 loop reads CSVTDWYEQYF. For the CDR3, the DNA is TGCAGCGTTACCGACTGGTACGAGCAGTACTTC.